The clone carrying this T cell receptor (beta chain) appeared a single time. These data belong to a study of blood T cell repertoires in COVID-19. CDR1 SNHLY and CDR2 FYNNEI come from the germline V gene. V was pared by 2 bases and J by 2 bases, with 9 bases of the junction left unmatched. The CDR3 sequence is 17 residues long. Sequencing used immunoSEQ multiplex PCR; TCRdb keeps in-frame clones, though not all of them. The sample lists more than 200,000 clones, more than 65% occurring once. V gene TRBV2 combines with J gene TRBJ2-5, with 9 bases fitting TRBD2. Sequenced: peripheral blood. The sequence was collected from a woman between 40 and 55 years old with active or convalescent COVID-19. CDR3 DNA sequence: TGTGCCAGCAGTGAATGGAGTAGCGGGGGAGAGCAAGAGACCCAGTACTTC. Its protein product is CASSEWSSGGEQETQYF.